The clone carrying this T cell receptor (beta chain) was observed a handful of times. The data belong to a study of T cells after yellow fever vaccination. TCRdb itself ran the 5' RACE reads through MiXCR, one entry per CDR3 protein. The repertoire has about 320,000 distinct CDR3 sequences, approximately 4% of them found once; the top ten carry approximately 19%. The V end lost 3 bases, the J end lost 0 bases, and 5 bases lay between the germline ends. The CDR3 spans 13 residues. The J gene is TRBJ1-2, the V gene TRBV12-3 or TRBV12-4; no firm D call. Sequenced here: PBMCs, sampled 15 days after the yellow fever booster vaccination. This clonotype originated in a man in his late teens or twenties who received the YFV17D yellow fever vaccine. The CDR3 sequence is CASSFIANYGYTF. In DNA, the CDR3 is TGTGCCAGCAGTTTTATAGCTAACTATGGCTACACCTTC.